This TCR beta chain was observed in a study of cytomegalovirus exposure and HLA in healthy donors (dated by TCRdb to about 2017). About the full investigation: In an earlier analysis of approximately 640 of the donors, 276 Gb of sequence data and 100 million or so unique TCR beta sequences from about 179 million T cells were reported. An early release covering some 640 HLA-typed donors comprised approximately 290 gigabases of sequencing data and roughly 85 million unique TCR sequences. The genetic ancestry cluster associated with self-reported Caucasian donors included around four fifths of the roughly 400 genotyped donors. The study aimed to test whether cataloging public T cell receptors could reveal signatures of past pathogen exposure. The study used immunosequencing to profile the T cell repertoires of some 600 subjects and linked those repertoires to cytomegalovirus serostatus. Along with the approximately 700-subject first cohort, a separate validation cohort of over a hundred different subjects was used. High-throughput TCR immunosequencing, statistical association of individual TCRs with disease status, and machine learning were combined to predict cytomegalovirus infection status. A later analysis re-analyzed previously published TCR beta repertoires from 666 donors and added high-resolution HLA genotyping to study TCR occurrence patterns. Rather than using new phenotypic data, the later analysis identified candidate immune exposures from TCR beta sequences and from how often those sequences occurred across donors. An earlier analysis of approximately 640 of the donors applied high-throughput TCR beta sequencing to assess whether each TCR beta V gene segment acted as functional or pseudogenic. Alongside the repertoire data, information on donor age, sex, ethnicity and CMV serostatus was compiled. Genome-wide SNP genotypes for about 65% of the 666 donors were used in a later genetic analysis, which treated that subset as a discovery cohort. All discovery cohort repertoires had been generated on a single sequencing platform. Class I and class II HLA loci were covered by the typing at four-digit resolution. Typing coverage varied by locus: about 629-630 donors for A, B, C, DRB1 and DQB1; roughly 500 for DQA1; around 610 for DPA1; fewer than 480 for DPB1. A few DR-DQ haplotypes were treated as single units for association and clustering because of strong linkage in the cohort. On average, around 230,000 unique TCR beta nucleotide sequences were sequenced per donor among 398 genotyped donors of the cohort, with approximately 18% of those sequences being non-productive.

CDR1 is given as MNHEY and CDR2 as SVGAGI, both from the germline V gene. The CDR3 measures 13 amino acids from cysteine to phenylalanine. This entry keeps only the CDR3 DNA: 39 bases, framed from base 1. A distance of 8 bases separates the germline ends of V and J, which lose 4 bases and 5 bases respectively. Concerning this clone: Its antigen is currently not known. Base qualities are missing; no much larger clone stands one base away.

Libraries were built with the immunoSEQ multiplex PCR assay. For the multiplex PCR, a mixture combining 60 forward primers for TCR Vbeta segments and 13 reverse primers for TCR Jbeta segments was used. The CDR3 region of rearranged TCR beta genes was amplified from genomic DNA by a multiplex PCR assay. On the Illumina HiSeq System, the amplified TCR beta libraries were sequenced as 87-base-pair reads. The study's own analysis went as follows. Across the 500 to 700 repertoires, a later analysis counted some 81 million unique TCR beta chains, about 10 million of which were shared by at least two donors. Raw reads were error-corrected and collapsed into unique sequences by a nearest-neighbor algorithm in which closely related sequences were merged to remove PCR and sequencing errors. Alignment of CDR3 sequences to IMGT reference sequences was used to assign V, D and J gene segments. Each retained sequence needed at least a six-nucleotide match to both a V gene segment and a J gene segment. A rearrangement was called productive if the CDR3 had no stop codons and remained in frame with V and J, and every other rearrangement was called non-productive. Following IMGT convention, CDR3 was defined as the stretch from the second conserved V-encoded cysteine to the conserved J-encoded phenylalanine. The earlier analysis of 550 to 650 of the donors excluded any sequence lacking an unambiguous match to a single V gene segment. In an earlier analysis of several hundred of the donors, V segments were called functional above 56.7% productive rearrangements and were called segregating when the between-donor standard deviation exceeded 5%. A statistical classification framework was developed to diagnose cytomegalovirus status using the catalog of TCR beta chain sequences. A later analysis assigned V and J genes by comparing TCR nucleotide sequences with IMGT/GENE-DB human TR gene sequences. Using the TCRdist pipeline, a later analysis assigned CDR3 sequences along with most-parsimonious VDJ recombination scenarios. In a later analysis, each TCR beta chain was defined by its CDR3 amino acid sequence together with its V-gene family, and reads without a unique V-gene family were excluded. As a way to deal with suspected cross-contamination and a sequencing artifact, a later analysis dropped 500 to 700 nucleotide sequences that were highly shared and had low generation probability. In a later analysis, a clonal expansion index was calculated for each public chain from normalized within-repertoire ranks of inferred template counts. Generation probabilities in a later analysis came from a VDJ recombination model fitted to out-of-frame rearrangements, and those results were checked against IGoR. Hypergeometric tests were used in a later analysis to score TCR-TCR, TCR-HLA and TCR-CMV co-occurrence, with a repertoire-size bias correction applied to the TCR pairs. A later analysis estimated false discovery rates by permuting HLA or CMV assignments 20 times. In a later analysis, co-occurring TCRs were grouped using DBSCAN, and TCRdist sequence similarity was added for clustering within HLA-allele-positive subsets. For co-occurrence clustering, repertoires with fewer than 30,000 or more than 120,000 public chains were excluded, along with roughly five repertoires with anomalous nucleotide sharing. Held by TCRdb, this immuneACCESS table contains in-frame sequences only and omits some clones. Under half of the omission traces to an unresolved V gene where checked; the cause of the rest is unknown. V and J calls and clone size come straight from that table; D and trimming were deduced from the DNA. The sample table records around 110,000 clones; roughly 80% of these occur just once. In total, the top ten clones hold over 20% of the sample.

In total, just over 650 healthy bone marrow donors made up the cohort. At the time of sampling, all cohort members were nominally healthy, though unrecorded immune exposures were likely present. The donor was CMV seropositive and was included in the group of some 290 seropositive cohort members. Each donor provided a peripheral blood sample, and peripheral blood mononuclear cells were used for TCR beta sequencing. Genomic DNA was extracted from the blood cell samples with the Qiagen DNeasy Blood Extraction Kit. Broad study findings and their caveats: A few of the identified cytomegalovirus-associated TCR beta chains were confirmed in vitro to be specific for cytomegalovirus antigens. The presence/absence analyses assumed that sequencing depth was roughly uniform across donors, and that assumption may not be true. Cytomegalovirus status was reported to be diagnosed by the classifier with high specificity and sensitivity in both the original and validation cohorts. V-gene and J-gene trimming of TCR beta chains was associated with a missense DCLRE1C variant in a later genetic analysis, and the association was replicated in an independent cohort. Correlated functional status among segregating V segments might reflect linkage disequilibrium, but an unknown experimental factor could not be ruled out. A further reported finding was that TCR beta sequences accurately predicted the HLA-A and HLA-B alleles for most subjects in the first cohort. Some IMGT-functional V segments, including TRBV6-2 and TRBV6-3, could not be distinguished by the 87-base-pair reads and were therefore excluded. In an earlier analysis of 587 of the donors, most TCR beta V segments appeared in productive rearrangements about 90% or about 30% of the time, broadly matching IMGT annotations. A later analysis found that most CMV-associated TCR beta chains appeared HLA-restricted, with HLA associations seemingly driven largely by CMV exposure. While some public TCRs were present in many individuals, most TCR sequences turned up only very rarely across donors. Several of the top co-occurrence clusters appeared to be linked to parvovirus B19, influenza, CMV and Epstein-Barr virus, according to a later analysis. Because counts were too low, more than 15 rarely observed V segments, including chromosome 9 orphons, were excluded from the earlier analysis of under 650 of the donors. The study gave a list of 150 to 200 TCR beta chains associated with cytomegalovirus. The authors suggested that the approach could potentially be extended to other disease states and immunological phenotypes. Assigning TCR associations to individual alleles was difficult when HLA alleles, especially DR and DQ, strongly co-occurred. In a later analysis, some 18,000 TCR beta sequences were associated with specific HLA alleles at a false discovery rate of 0.05. CMV serostatus was the only immune exposure information available for the cohort. In a later genetic analysis, fewer N-insertions in productive TCRs were reported among donors in an Asian-associated ancestry cluster than the approximately 710-donor mean. A cluster of highly shared sequence variants was judged likely to be a technical artifact of the sequencing pipeline. Compared with equally common non-associated chains, HLA-associated TCR beta chains in a later analysis were more clonally expanded and had lower generation probabilities. Because HLA typing was unavailable for some donors at each locus, only the typed subset was used in association tests. In a later analysis, the rate of TCR association differed among HLA loci, with DRB1 alleles having the most associated TCRs and HLA-C alleles having the fewest. In this cohort, only TCR beta chains were sequenced, and detectable features were limited by the absence of alpha or paired-chain data.

The material sequenced was PBMCs. This TCR was sampled from a man aged 30 to 39 in good health and CMV-seropositive. The V gene is TRBV6-5 and the J gene is TRBJ2-2; no D gene call is confident. Here is the DNA: TGTGCCAGCAGTTCTCCTACTACCGGGGAGCTGTTTTTT. The encoded protein is CASSSPTTGELFF.